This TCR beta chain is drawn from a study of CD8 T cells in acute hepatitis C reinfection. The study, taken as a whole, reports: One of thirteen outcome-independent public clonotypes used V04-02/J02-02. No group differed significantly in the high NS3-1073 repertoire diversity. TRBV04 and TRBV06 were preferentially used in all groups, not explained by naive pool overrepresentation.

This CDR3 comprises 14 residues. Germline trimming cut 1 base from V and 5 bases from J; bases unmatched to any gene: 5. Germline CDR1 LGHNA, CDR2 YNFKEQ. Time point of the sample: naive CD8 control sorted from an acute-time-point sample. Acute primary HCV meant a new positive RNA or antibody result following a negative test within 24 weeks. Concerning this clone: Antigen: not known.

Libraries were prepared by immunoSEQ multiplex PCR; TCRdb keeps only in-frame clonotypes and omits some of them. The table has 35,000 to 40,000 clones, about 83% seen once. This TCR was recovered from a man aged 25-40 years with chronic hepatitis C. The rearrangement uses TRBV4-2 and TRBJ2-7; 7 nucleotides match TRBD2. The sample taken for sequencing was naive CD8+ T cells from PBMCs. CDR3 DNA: TGTGCCAGCAGCCAAGGGGCTAGCGGAGACGAGCAGTACTTC. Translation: CASSQGASGDEQYF.